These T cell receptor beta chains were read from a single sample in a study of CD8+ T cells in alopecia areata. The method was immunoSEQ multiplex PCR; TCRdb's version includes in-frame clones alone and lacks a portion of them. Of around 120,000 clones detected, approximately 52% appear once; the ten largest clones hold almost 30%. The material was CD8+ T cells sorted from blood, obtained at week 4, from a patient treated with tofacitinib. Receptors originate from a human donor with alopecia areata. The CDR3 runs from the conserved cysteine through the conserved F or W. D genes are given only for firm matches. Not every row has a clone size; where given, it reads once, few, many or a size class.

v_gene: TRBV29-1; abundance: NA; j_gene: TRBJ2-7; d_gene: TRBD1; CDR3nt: TGCAGCGTTGTTTGGGACAGCCACTACGAGCAGTACTTC; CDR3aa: CSVVWDSHYEQYF
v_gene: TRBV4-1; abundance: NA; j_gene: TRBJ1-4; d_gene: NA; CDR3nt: TGCGCCAGCAGCCGATACCCACAGGATGAAAAACTGTTTTTT; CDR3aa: CASSRYPQDEKLFF
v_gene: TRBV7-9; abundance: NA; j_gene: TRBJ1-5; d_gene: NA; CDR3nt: TGTGCCAGCAGCTTAGGGGTACAGGGTCTGTTCAGCAATCAGCCCCAGCATTTT; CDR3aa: CASSLGVQGLFSNQPQHF
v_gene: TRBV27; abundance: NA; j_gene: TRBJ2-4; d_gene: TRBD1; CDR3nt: TGTGCCAGCAGTCTCACAGGGGGTACCATTCAGTACTTC; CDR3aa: CASSLTGGTIQYF
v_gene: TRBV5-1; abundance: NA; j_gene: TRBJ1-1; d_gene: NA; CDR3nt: TGCGCCAGCAGCTCCGGACCTAACACTGAAGCTTTCTTT; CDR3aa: CASSSGPNTEAFF
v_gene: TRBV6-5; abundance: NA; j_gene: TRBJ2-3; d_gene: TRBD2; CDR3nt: TGTGCCAGCAGTTACGTCGGGGGGGAACGAGATACGCAGTATTTT; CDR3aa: CASSYVGGERDTQYF
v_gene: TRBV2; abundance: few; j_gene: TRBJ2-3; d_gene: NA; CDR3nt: TGTGCCAGCAGGGCTCCCGAAGGGGAAGATACGCAGTATTTT; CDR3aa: CASRAPEGEDTQYF
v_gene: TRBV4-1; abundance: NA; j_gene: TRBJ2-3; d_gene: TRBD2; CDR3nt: TGCGCCAGCAGCCCGACCGGGACTAGCGATGCAGATACGCAGTATTTT; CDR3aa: CASSPTGTSDADTQYF
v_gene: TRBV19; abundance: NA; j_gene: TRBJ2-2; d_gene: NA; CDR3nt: TGTGCCATTGTGGCGGGGAACACCGGGGAGCTGTTTTTT; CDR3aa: CAIVAGNTGELFF
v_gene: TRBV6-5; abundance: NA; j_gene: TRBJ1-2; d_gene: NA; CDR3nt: TGTGCCAGCAGTTACGAAGTGGGGTATGGCTACACCTTC; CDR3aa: CASSYEVGYGYTF
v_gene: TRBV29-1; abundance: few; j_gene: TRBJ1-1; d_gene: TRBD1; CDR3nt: TGCAGCGTGTCAACAGGGGCAATGAACACTGAAGCTTTCTTT; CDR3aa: CSVSTGAMNTEAFF
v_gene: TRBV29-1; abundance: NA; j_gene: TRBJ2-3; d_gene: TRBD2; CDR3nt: TGCAGCGTTGAAAACCCTATGAGCGGGGGATACAGCACAGATACGCAGTATTTT; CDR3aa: CSVENPMSGGYSTDTQYF
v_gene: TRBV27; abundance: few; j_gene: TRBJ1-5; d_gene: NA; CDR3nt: TGTGCCACCGGAAGTGGTAATCATCAGCCCCAGCATTTT; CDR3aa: CATGSGNHQPQHF
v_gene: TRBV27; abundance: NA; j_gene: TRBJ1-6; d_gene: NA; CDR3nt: TGTGCCAGCAGTTCAGGACAGCTCCCCTATAATTCACCCCTCCACTTT; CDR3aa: CASSSGQLPYNSPLHF
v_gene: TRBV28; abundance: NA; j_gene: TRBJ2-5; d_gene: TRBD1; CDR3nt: TGTGCCAGCAGCCCAGGACAGGGCAGGGAGACCCAGTACTTC; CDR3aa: CASSPGQGRETQYF
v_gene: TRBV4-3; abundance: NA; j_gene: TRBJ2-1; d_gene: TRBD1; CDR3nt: TGCGCCAGCAGCCAAGAGAACAGGGGGAGCTCCTACAATGAGCAGTTCTTC; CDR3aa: CASSQENRGSSYNEQFF
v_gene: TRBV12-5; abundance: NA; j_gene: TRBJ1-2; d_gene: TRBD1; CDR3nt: TGTGCTAGTGGTACCGGACAGGATGGCTACACCTTC; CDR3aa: CASGTGQDGYTF
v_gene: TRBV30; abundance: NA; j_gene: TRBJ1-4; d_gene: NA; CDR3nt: TGTGCCTGGAGTGGCAATGAAAAACTGTTTTTT; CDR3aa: CAWSGNEKLFF
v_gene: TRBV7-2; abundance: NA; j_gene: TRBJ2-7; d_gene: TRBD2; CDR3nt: TGTGCCAGCAGCTTAGTTAGCGGGGGTTCCTACGAGCAGTACTTC; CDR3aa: CASSLVSGGSYEQYF
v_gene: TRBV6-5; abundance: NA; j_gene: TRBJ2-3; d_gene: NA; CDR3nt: TGTGCCAGCAGCCCTATCGGCACAGATACGCAGTATTTT; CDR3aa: CASSPIGTDTQYF
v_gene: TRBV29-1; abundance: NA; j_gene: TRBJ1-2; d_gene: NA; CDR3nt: TGCAGCGTTGATGGGGGATATGGCTACACCTTC; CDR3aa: CSVDGGYGYTF
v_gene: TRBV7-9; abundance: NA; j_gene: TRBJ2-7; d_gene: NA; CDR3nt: TGTGCCAGCAGCTTAACGGTGGATTACGAGCAGTACTTC; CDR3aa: CASSLTVDYEQYF
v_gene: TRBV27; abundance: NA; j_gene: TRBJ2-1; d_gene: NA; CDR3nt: TGTGCCAGCAGTGAGCCCGGACAGAAGGAATACAATGAGCAGTTCTTC; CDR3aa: CASSEPGQKEYNEQFF
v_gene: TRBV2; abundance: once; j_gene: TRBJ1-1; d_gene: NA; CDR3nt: TGTGCCAGCAGCGGCAACGGGCAGACTAACACTGAAGCTTTCTTT; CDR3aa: CASSGNGQTNTEAFF
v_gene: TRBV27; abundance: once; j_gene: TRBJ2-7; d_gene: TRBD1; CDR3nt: TGTGCCAGCAGTTACAGGGGAGACGAGCAGTACTTC; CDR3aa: CASSYRGDEQYF
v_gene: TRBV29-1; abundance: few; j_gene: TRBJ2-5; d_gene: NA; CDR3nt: TGCAGCGTTGTCACGGGGGTAGGGCCTCAAGAGACCCAGTACTTC; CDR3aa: CSVVTGVGPQETQYF
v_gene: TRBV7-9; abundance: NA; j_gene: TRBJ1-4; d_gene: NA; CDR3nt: TGTGCCAGCAGCCCACTAGGGGGTGAAAAACTGTTTTTT; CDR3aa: CASSPLGGEKLFF
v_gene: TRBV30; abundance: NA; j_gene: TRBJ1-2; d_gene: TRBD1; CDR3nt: TGTGCCTGGACCAGCGGACAGGCGGAGTCCTTC; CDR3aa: CAWTSGQAESF
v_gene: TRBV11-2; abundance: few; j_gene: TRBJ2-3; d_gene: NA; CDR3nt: TGTGCCAGCAGCCTGTGGGACTCCTCTAGCACAGATACGCAGTATTTT; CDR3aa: CASSLWDSSSTDTQYF
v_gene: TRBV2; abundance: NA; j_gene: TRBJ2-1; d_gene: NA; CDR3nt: TGTGCCAGCAGTGAAGTGATAGACCGGGATGAGCAGTTCTTC; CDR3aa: CASSEVIDRDEQFF
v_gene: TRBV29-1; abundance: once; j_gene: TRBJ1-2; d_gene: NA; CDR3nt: TGCAGCGGAATTTCGGGGGGGAGGTTTGGCTACACCTTC; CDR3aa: CSGISGGRFGYTF
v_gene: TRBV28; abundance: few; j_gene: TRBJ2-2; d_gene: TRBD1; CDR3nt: TGTGCCAGCAGCCTCGGGACAGTAAACACCGGGGAGCTGTTTTTT; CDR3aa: CASSLGTVNTGELFF
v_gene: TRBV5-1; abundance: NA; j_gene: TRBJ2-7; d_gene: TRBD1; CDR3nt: TGCGCCAGCAGCCTAGGGACAGGGGAGTCGAACGAGCAGTACTTC; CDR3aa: CASSLGTGESNEQYF
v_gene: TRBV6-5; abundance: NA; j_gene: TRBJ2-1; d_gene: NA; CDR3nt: TGTGCCAGTGAATTTGCTGATCACAATGAGCAGTTCTTC; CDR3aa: CASEFADHNEQFF
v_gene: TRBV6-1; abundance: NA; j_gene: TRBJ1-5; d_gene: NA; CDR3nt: TGTGCCAGCAGTGTTTCCGGGTCGCCAGGCAATCAGCCCCAGCATTTT; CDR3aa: CASSVSGSPGNQPQHF
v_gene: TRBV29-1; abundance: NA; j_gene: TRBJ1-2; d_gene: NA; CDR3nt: TGCAGCGTTCCCAGGGAGGGAGGTTATGGCTACACCTTC; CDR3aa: CSVPREGGYGYTF
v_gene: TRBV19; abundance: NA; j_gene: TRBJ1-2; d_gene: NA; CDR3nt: TGTGCCGAGCCCCCTCGGTCCTCCTATGGCTACACCTTC; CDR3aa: CAEPPRSSYGYTF
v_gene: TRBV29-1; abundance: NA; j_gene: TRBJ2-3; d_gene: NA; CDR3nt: TGCAGCGTTGTGGGAGATACGCAGTATTTT; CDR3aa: CSVVGDTQYF
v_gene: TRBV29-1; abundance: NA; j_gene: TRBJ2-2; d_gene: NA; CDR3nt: TGCAGCGTTAAGATGGCCGGGGAGCTGTTTTTT; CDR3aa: CSVKMAGELFF
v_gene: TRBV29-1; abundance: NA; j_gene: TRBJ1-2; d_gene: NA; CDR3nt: TGCAGCGTTGCTGACTATGGCTACACCTTC; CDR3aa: CSVADYGYTF
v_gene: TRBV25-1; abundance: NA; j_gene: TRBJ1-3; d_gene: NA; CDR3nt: TGTGCCAGCAGTGACGGGGGGCAGCCTGGAAACACCATATATTTT; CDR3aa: CASSDGGQPGNTIYF
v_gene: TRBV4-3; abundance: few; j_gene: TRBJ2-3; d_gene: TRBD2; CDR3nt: TGCGCCAGCAGCCCTAGCGGGGGGGCAGCAGATACGCAGTATTTT; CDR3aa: CASSPSGGAADTQYF
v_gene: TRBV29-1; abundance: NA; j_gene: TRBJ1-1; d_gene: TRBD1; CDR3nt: TGCAGCGTCTTCACCTCGGACAGGGGGGTTGAAGCTTTCTTT; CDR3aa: CSVFTSDRGVEAFF
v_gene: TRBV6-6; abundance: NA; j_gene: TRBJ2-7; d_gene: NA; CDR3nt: TGTGCCAGCAGTTACGGAGGGCCCTACGAGCAGTACTTC; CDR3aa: CASSYGGPYEQYF
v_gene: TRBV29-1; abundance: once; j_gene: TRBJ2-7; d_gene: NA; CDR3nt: TGCAGCGTTGAAGATGGGGGCGGAGGGGGAATCTACGAGCAGTACTTC; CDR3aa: CSVEDGGGGGIYEQYF
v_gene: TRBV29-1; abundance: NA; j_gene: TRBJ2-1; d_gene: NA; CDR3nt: TGCAGCGTCAAGTCCAATGAGCAGTTCTTC; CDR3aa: CSVKSNEQFF
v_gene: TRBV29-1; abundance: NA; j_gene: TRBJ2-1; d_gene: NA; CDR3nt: TGCAGCGTTGCGGACAGACCCTACAATGAGCAGTTCTTC; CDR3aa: CSVADRPYNEQFF
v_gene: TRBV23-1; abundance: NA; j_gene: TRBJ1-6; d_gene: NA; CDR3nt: TGCGCCAGCAGCCAAGGGGGGGCACCCGTCCGGAATTCACCCCTCCACTTT; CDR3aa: CASSQGGAPVRNSPLHF
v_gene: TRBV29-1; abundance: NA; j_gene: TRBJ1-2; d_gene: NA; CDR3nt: TGCAGCGTTGAAGATCCAGGGGTCCGGGGCTACACCTTC; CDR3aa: CSVEDPGVRGYTF
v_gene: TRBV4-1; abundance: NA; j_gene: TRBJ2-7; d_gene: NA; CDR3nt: TGCGCCAGCAGCCAAGGGCCAGGGGAGGAATACGAGCAGTACTTC; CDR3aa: CASSQGPGEEYEQYF
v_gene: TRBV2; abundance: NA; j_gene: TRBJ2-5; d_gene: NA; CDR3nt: TGTGCCAGCAGTGAGCGTTCACTGCAAGAGACCCAGTACTTC; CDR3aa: CASSERSLQETQYF
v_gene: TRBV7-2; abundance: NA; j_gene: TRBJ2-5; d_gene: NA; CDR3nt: TGTGCCAGCAGCTTCCTGCGGGGGACACAAGAGACCCAGTACTTC; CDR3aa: CASSFLRGTQETQYF
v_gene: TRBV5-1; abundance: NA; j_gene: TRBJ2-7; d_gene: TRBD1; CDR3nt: TGCGCCAGCAGCTTCGGGGACAGGGGTTACGAGCAGTACTTC; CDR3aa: CASSFGDRGYEQYF
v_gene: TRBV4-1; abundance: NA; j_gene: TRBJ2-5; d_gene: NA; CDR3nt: TGCGCCAGCAGCCTTCGGCAAGAGACCCAGTACTTC; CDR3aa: CASSLRQETQYF
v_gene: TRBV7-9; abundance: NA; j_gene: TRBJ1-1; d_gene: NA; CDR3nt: TGTGCCAGCAGCTTATCGGTTGGTGACACTGAAGCTTTCTTT; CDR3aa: CASSLSVGDTEAFF
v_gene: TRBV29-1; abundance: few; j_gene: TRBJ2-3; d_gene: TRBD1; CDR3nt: TGCAGCGTTGAGATCCGGGACAGTACAGATACGCAGTATTTT; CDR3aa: CSVEIRDSTDTQYF
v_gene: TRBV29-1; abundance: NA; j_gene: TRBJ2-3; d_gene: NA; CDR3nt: TGCAGCGTTTTCGTTCGACGCACCACCGGCGATACGCAGTATTTT; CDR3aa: CSVFVRRTTGDTQYF
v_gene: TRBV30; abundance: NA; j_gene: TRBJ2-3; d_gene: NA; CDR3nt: TGTGCCTGGAGTCCCCTTCGAGGCACAGATACGCAGTATTTT; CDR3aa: CAWSPLRGTDTQYF
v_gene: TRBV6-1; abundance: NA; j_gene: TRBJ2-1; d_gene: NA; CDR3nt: TGTGCCAGCAGTGAGGTAGGGGGGGCCGACAATGAGCAGTTCTTC; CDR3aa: CASSEVGGADNEQFF